This T cell receptor (beta chain) was recovered during a study of sequential checkpoint blockade in melanoma. Notes on the study in general: About 30 times likelier clinical benefit followed increased tumor T-cell fraction and clonality.

Treatment noted: randomized to nivolumab then ipilimumab (arm A) or the reverse (arm B). DNA-damaging chemotherapy had not been given to any patient beforehand. Germline CDR1 reads SGDLS; CDR2 reads YYNGEE. The junction had 7 bases not matched to a gene; V was cut back by 6 bases and J by 4 bases. The CDR3 runs to 14 residues. Sequenced by immunoSEQ multiplex PCR; TCRdb stores in-frame clones only, minus some. The table has about 6,800 clones, 25% to 35% seen once. This clone was recorded at least ten times. The target antigen is unknown. The origin of this receptor is a human donor with melanoma. The V gene is TRBV9, the J gene TRBJ2-7; 10 bases are a match to TRBD2. The sequencing used tumor tissue (inferred from file names), collected from a patient given nivolumab and ipilimumab in sequence. DNA of the CDR3: TGTGCCAGCACTAACCAGGGACTAGCGTACGAGCAGTACTTC. Encoded protein: CASTNQGLAYEQYF.